What follows describes a single T cell receptor (beta chain). The record originates from a study of blood T cell repertoires in COVID-19. Across the whole study: In each case, the material was cDNA or gDNA derived from T cells, B-cell-depleted T cells, or PBMCs.

The authors' processing: Researchers report that nucleated cell counts were estimated from reference gene primer amplification. Some clones are missing from TCRdb's copy, which holds only in-frame ones; the method was immunoSEQ multiplex PCR. V and J calls and clone size are those listed in that table; D and trimming were worked out from the DNA. The sample has roughly 170,000 clones; more than 75% are singletons. The germline gives CDR1 LGHNA, CDR2 YNFKEQ. The CDR3 length is 15 residues. The trim removed 3 bases at V and 8 bases at J, leaving 9 bases unmatched. Participant ages covered about 18 to 89 years across around 22 US areas. Cohort 3 recovery required two negative PCRs, clearance, or symptom resolution.

The sequencing input was PBMCs or T cells enriched from blood (not recorded which). The clonotype originates from a woman in her 50s who had recovered from COVID-19. The V and J genes are TRBV4-2 and TRBJ2-1, with 8 bases lining up with TRBD1. The CDR3 loop is CASSQDRVDRDEQFF. The CDR3 DNA follows: TGTGCCAGCAGCCAGGACAGGGTCGATCGGGATGAGCAGTTCTTC.